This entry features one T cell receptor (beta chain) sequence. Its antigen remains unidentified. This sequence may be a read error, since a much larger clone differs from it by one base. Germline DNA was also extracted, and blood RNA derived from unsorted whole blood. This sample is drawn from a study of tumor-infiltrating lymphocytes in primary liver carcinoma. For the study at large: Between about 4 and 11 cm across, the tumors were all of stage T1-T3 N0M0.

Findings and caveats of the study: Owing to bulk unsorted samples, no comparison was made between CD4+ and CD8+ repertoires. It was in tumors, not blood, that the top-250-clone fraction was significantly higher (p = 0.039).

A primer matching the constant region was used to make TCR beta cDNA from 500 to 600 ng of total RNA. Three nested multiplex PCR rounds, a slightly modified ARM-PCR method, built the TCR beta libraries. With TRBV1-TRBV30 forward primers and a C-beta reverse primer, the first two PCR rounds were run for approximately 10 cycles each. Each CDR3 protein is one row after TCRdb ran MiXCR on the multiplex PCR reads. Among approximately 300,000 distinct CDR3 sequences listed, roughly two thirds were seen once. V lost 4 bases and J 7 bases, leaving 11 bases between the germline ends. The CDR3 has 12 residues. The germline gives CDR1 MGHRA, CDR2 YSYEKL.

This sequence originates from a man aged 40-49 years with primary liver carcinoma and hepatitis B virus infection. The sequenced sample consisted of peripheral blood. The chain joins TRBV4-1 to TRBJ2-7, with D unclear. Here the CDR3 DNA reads TGCGCCAGCAGCCGAGTTCAGAGTGAGCAGTACTTC. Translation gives CASSRVQSEQYF.